The 3 T cell receptor beta chains reported below all come from one sample, sequenced in a study of blood T cell repertoires in COVID-19 (dated by TCRdb to the early 2020s). Library preparation was by the immunoSEQ multiplex PCR assay. Entries here come from immuneACCESS through TCRdb and include only in-frame sequences with V and J called. Some clones fail to appear in such tables; in the studies checked, an unresolved V gene covers under half of the shortfall, and the cause of the remainder is unknown. Here the sample has just over 75,000 clones; roughly 87% occur a single time. The ten largest clonotypes hold nearly 5% of the sample. Sequenced sample: peripheral blood. The receptors were sampled from an elderly woman with active or convalescent COVID-19.

Comments on this clone: A junction boundary mismatches the germline segment, possibly from a read error. This chain links TRBV10-2 with TRBJ2-7, with 11 bases that match TRBD1. The CDR3 is 15 residues long. Germline V lookup: CDR1 WSHSY, CDR2 SAAADI. CDR3 residues: CASSGTGGTLREQYF. The CDR3 region has the DNA TGCGCCAGTAGTGGGACAGGGGGGACTCTTCGGGAGCAGTACTTC.

The rearrangement uses TRBV4-3 and TRBJ1-4; no firm D call. The CDR3 consists of 16 residues. The germline V and J ends were trimmed by 0 bases and 5 bases, with 13 bases remaining between them. Looked up from germline, CDR1 is LGHNA and CDR2 is YSLEER. This CDR3 is CASSQDPQPGNEKLFF. The CDR3 DNA is TGCGCCAGCAGCCAAGATCCTCAGCCGGGGAATGAAAAACTGTTTTTT.

The chain carries TRBV7-9 and TRBJ1-1, with TRBD1 identical over 8 bases. The CDR3 sequence is 14 residues long. Trimming removed 5 bases from V and 2 bases from J; junction bases left unmatched: 4. Germline CDR1 SEHNR, CDR2 FQNEAQ (reference sequence). This CDR3 reads CASSPGQANTEAFF. CDR3 nucleotides: TGTGCCAGCAGCCCGGGACAGGCAAACACTGAAGCTTTCTTT.